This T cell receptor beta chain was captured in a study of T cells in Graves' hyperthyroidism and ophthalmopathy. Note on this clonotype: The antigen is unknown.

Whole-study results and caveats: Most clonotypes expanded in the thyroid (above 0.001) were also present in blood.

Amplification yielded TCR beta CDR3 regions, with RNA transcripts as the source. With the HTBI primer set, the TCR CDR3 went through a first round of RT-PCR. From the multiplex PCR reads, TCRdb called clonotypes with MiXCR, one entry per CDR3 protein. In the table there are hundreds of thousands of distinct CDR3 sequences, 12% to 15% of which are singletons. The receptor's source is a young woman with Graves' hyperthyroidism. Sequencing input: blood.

CDR3 amino acids: CATGPREGYNEQFF. The CDR3 nucleotides are TGTGCCACCGGCCCGCGGGAGGGATACAATGAGCAGTTCTTC. This chain uses TRBV6-2 or TRBV6-3 with TRBJ2-1; TRBD2 matches 9 bases. The CDR3 loop spans 14 amino acids. Trimming took 10 bases from V and 4 from J; bases not matched to a gene: 8. Germline loops: CDR1 MNHEY, CDR2 SVGEGT.